The rows below give T cell receptor beta chains drawn from one sample of a study of PD-1 blockade in mismatch repair-deficient tumors. Clones were sequenced by immunoSEQ multiplex PCR, and TCRdb holds only the in-frame ones, with some missing. The data hold 120,000 or so clones, with roughly nine tenths observed a single time. This sample comprised peripheral blood, obtained 44 weeks after starting pembrolizumab. These receptors were obtained from an adult with mismatch repair-deficient cancer. Both conserved end residues are part of each CDR3. Rows may omit the clone size; those that give it use once, few, many or a size class.

V	size	J	CDR3
TRBV9	.	TRBJ2-3	CASSASGTADTQYF
TRBV4-2	.	TRBJ2-7	CASSQEQGATYEQYF
TRBV30	.	TRBJ2-7	CAWSIGQGGPYEQYF
TRBV21-1	.	TRBJ2-7	CASSPPWADSYEQYF
TRBV19	.	TRBJ2-1	CASSILAGYNEQFF
TRBV28	.	TRBJ1-1	CASSLIGKGTRGTEAFF
TRBV4-1	.	TRBJ1-5	CASSQEPRDVSNRPQHF
TRBV5-5	.	TRBJ2-5	CASSFLSLRERLKTQYF
TRBV19	.	TRBJ1-3	CASSPSRVYTGNTIYF
TRBV2	.	TRBJ2-1	CASTRTGVYNEQFF
TRBV5-4	.	TRBJ1-2	CASSFVSENYGYTF
TRBV11-3	few	TRBJ2-7	CASSSLDNYEQYF
TRBV5-1	.	TRBJ2-7	CASSLETWTGGCEQYF
TRBV5-1	.	TRBJ2-2	CASSLVVSRYSGELFF
TRBV20-1	.	TRBJ1-5	CSECSNQPQHF
TRBV11-2	.	TRBJ2-1	CASSLVTSGTGEQFF